Described below is a single T cell receptor beta chain sequence and its context. The data stem from a study of T-cell memory formation after mild COVID-19. Germline V gives CDR1 SGHRS, CDR2 YFSETQ. Deletions cut 10 bases from V and 6 bases from J, with 19 bases between. This CDR3 has 13 residues. TCR alpha and TCR beta cDNA libraries with sample barcodes and UMIs came from 5'RACE using constant-segment primers. TCRdb re-derived calls from the 5' RACE reads in MiXCR, one entry per CDR3 protein. The table lists a few hundred thousand distinct CDR3 sequences, roughly 15% of them singletons. Sequenced: PBMCs or a T cell subset sorted from them (not recorded which). The rearrangement joins TRBV5-1 to TRBJ1-2; a possible D gene is TRBD1 (6 bases). The origin of this receptor is a young man who had mild COVID-19 (a few samples of this study predate the infection). Cell type and time point are not known. CDR3 coding DNA: TGCGCCGCCCGGGACACCCCGTTGGATGGCTACACCTTC. Translated, it gives CAARDTPLDGYTF.